Included here is one T cell receptor beta chain sequence, with context. Its antigen is currently unknown. The data were produced by immunoSEQ multiplex PCR, yet TCRdb's version contains in-frame clones alone and is incomplete. The table includes 150,000 or so clones, roughly 90% detected once. Time point defined: baseline pretreatment blood. Stated treatment: 15 Gy SBRT to primary tumor, nephrectomy 4 weeks later. These data originate in a study of radiation and T cells in renal cell carcinoma. Study-level background: Nephrectomy followed 15 Gy stereotactic body radiation by 4 weeks.

Regarding the study as a whole: Top tumor clonotypes rose in blood 2 weeks post-radiation, then contracted.

Per germline, CDR1 SGHRS and CDR2 YFSETQ. Deletions cut 0 bases from V and 4 bases from J, with 11 bases between. The CDR3 has 15 residues. The sequence derives from a woman aged 65 to 85 with renal cell carcinoma. This material consisted of blood, taken from a patient whose treatment included radiotherapy and nephrectomy. The chain combines TRBV5-1 with TRBJ1-3; a weak D match, TRBD1 (5 bases). The CDR3 DNA sequence: TGCGCCAGCAGCTTGGCCGAGGGGAAGGGAAACACCATATATTTT. It yields the protein CASSLAEGKGNTIYF.